One sample yielded the 2 T cell receptor beta chains listed below, sequenced in a study of PD-L1 blockade in urothelial cancer. Clones were read by immunoSEQ multiplex PCR, and TCRdb kept only the in-frame ones, dropping some. In the table there are around 56,000 clones, 86% of which are singletons. This specimen was PBMCs, taken around atezolizumab (anti-PD-L1) treatment. Receptors were obtained from a man aged 45-65 years with urothelial cancer.

The chain is built from TRBV5-5 and TRBJ1-1; 7 bases line up with TRBD1. CDR1 is SGHKS, CDR2 YYEKEE, per germline (reference sequence). V gave up 0 bases and J gave up 3 bases; unmatched junction bases: 11. The CDR3 contains 17 residues. In DNA, the CDR3 is TGTGCCAGCAGCTTGGGGGCGGTTTCCAGGGGGGACACTGAAGCTTTCTTT. This translates into CASSLGAVSRGDTEAFF.

CDR3 sequence reads: CASSEGLAVMGEQFF. CDR3 coding DNA: TGTGCCAGCAGCGAGGGACTAGCGGTGATGGGTGAGCAGTTCTTC. This chain joins TRBV11-3 and TRBJ2-1, with 11 positions matching TRBD2. CDR3 length: 15 residues. Trimming cost V 5 bases and J 9 bases; bases outside gene matches: 9. Germline CDR1 is SGHNT and CDR2 is YENEEA.